This TCR beta chain was captured in a study of blood T cells in healthy people across ages. This clonotype was counted only a few times. Sample-barcoded 5' priming and a J-beta primer mix drove a second PCR of roughly 7 to 11 cycles. From the 5' RACE reads, TCRdb called clonotypes with MiXCR, one entry per CDR3 protein. The sample shows around 1,500,000 distinct CDR3 sequences, over 25% of them seen only once. The V gene's germline CDR1 is ENHRY and CDR2 SYGVKD. V was shortened by 5 bases and J by 8 bases, with 13 bases between the two germline ends. The CDR3 is made up of 13 amino acids. The sequence was collected from a woman in her thirties in good health. This chain joins TRBV10-3 and TRBJ2-1, with D unclear. The sample consisted of blood. DNA of the CDR3: TGTGCCATCAGTCTGGACCGGAGCGATGAGCAGTTCTTC. This gives the protein CAISLDRSDEQFF.